The clone carrying this T cell receptor (beta chain) was observed at least ten times. Its antigen is not identified. Construction of TCR beta libraries was performed using quantitative 5'-RACE with molecular barcodes. TCRdb re-analysed the 5' RACE reads in MiXCR, keeping a single row per CDR3 protein. The sample holds fewer than 550,000 distinct CDR3 sequences, approximately 5% seen once. The data derive from a study of CD8 T cells in ankylosing spondylitis. Findings and limits, study-wide: Disease-linked clones, CD8+, were relatively rare in peripheral blood. Characteristic, it appeared, of ankylosing spondylitis blood was a TCR beta motif of several highly homologous variants.

Material for sequencing was blood, either unsorted or a sorted T cell fraction (not recorded which). The sequence came from a male donor with ankylosing spondylitis.

The CDR3 spells CATSFGLAGALDTQYF. CDR3 in DNA: TGTGCCACCAGCTTCGGACTAGCGGGCGCATTAGATACGCAGTATTTT. This chain links TRBV15 with TRBJ2-3, with TRBD2 matching over 11 bases. Germline values: CDR1 LNHNV, CDR2 YYDKDF (reference sequence). V lost 5 bases to trimming and J lost 5 bases; unmatched junction nucleotides: 9. This CDR3 comprises 16 residues. The entire variable domain, with the rest obtained from reference TRBV15 and TRBJ2-3, is as follows: DAMVIQNPRYQVTQFGKPVTLSCSQTLNHNVMYWYQQKSSQAPKLLFHYYDKDFNNEADTPDNFQSRRPNTSFCFLDIRSPGLGDTAMYLCATSFGLAGALDTQYFGPGTRLTVL.